A single sample gave rise to the 12 T cell receptor beta chains below, sequenced in a study of T-cell memory formation after mild COVID-19. TCRdb fed the 5' RACE reads into MiXCR, producing one record per CDR3 protein. This sample has a few hundred thousand distinct CDR3 sequences, with 20% to 25% found just once. The sample taken for sequencing was PBMCs or a T cell subset sorted from them (not recorded which). These receptors were collected from a man aged 18-30 years who had mild COVID-19 (a few samples of this study predate the infection). Cell type and time point are not known.

This chain links TRBV4-3 with TRBJ2-5; D not certain. Germline CDR1 is LGHNA and CDR2 is YSLEER. The CDR3 is made up of 15 amino acids. The ends were cut back, 5 bases at V and 2 bases at J, with 15 bases in the middle. The DNA of the CDR3 is TGCGCCAGCAGCTTTGGAACACGGATACAAGAGACCCAGTACTTC. Translating it yields CASSFGTRIQETQYF.

This clonotype has a count of ten or more. This chain connects TRBV2 to TRBJ2-1; D gene uncertain. Germline assignment: CDR1 SNHLY and CDR2 FYNNEI. The CDR3 is made up of 12 amino acids. V was pared by 1 base and J by 7 bases, with 5 bases between. DNA of the CDR3: TGTGCCAGCAGTGAAGACGCTAATGAGCAGTTCTTC. Translating gives CASSEDANEQFF.

This clonotype was counted between two and nine times. The chain links TRBV2 to TRBJ2-3; D is undetermined. The CDR3 has 13 amino acids. Trimming took 7 bases from V and 4 from J, leaving 12 bases between them. Germline CDR1 reads SNHLY; CDR2 reads FYNNEI. The CDR3 DNA reads as TGTGCCAGCACTCGCTCGGTCGCAGATACGCAGTATTTT. This sequence encodes CASTRSVADTQYF.

This clonotype was detected a few times. The V call is TRBV29-1, the J call TRBJ2-7, with 7 nucleotides matching TRBD1. This CDR3 is built from 12 residues. Germline-derived CDR1 and CDR2 are SQVTM and ANQGSEA. Trimming at V came to 4 bases and at J to 3 bases, leaving 3 bases not matched to a gene. The CDR3 loop is CSVARDSYEQYF. CDR3 sequence (DNA): TGCAGCGTTGCCAGGGACAGCTACGAGCAGTACTTC.

This clonotype occurred a few times. The CDR3 spells CASSFSWAPETQYF. CDR3 nucleotide sequence: TGTGCCAGCAGTTTTTCTTGGGCTCCGGAGACCCAGTACTTC. This sequence joins TRBV28 and TRBJ2-5, with no clear D. Germline V lookup: CDR1 MDHEN, CDR2 SYDVKM. This CDR3 has 14 residues. V lost 3 bases and J 5 bases, leaving 13 bases between the germline ends.

The sample holds a few counts of this clonotype. The chain is built from TRBV29-1 and TRBJ2-7, with 8 bases lining up with TRBD1. V lost 7 bases and J lost 0; bases outside the gene matches: 2. Germline loops: CDR1 SQVTM, CDR2 ANQGSEA. The CDR3 has 12 amino acids. The CDR3 is CSGDRSSYEQYV. CDR3 DNA sequence: TGCAGCGGGGACAGGAGCTCCTACGAGCAGTACGTC.

This chain uses TRBV18 with TRBJ2-4; TRBD2 agrees at 8 bases. With 1 base clipped from V and 1 base from J, the junction kept 6 bases outside the gene matches. The CDR3 totals 17 residues. In germline, CDR1 is KGHSH, CDR2 LQKENI. The CDR3 loop is CASSPLRSGGAKNIQYF. The CDR3 DNA is TGTGCCAGCTCACCACTCCGGAGCGGGGGTGCCAAAAACATTCAGTACTTC.

This clonotype was recorded a few times. The chain links TRBV19 to TRBJ1-5; D remains ambiguous. Trimming removed 5 bases at V and 7 bases at J, with 15 bases between. The CDR3 has 14 residues. Germline V lookup: CDR1 LNHDA, CDR2 SQIVND (reference sequence). The CDR3 sequence: CASSVLRVDQPQHF. The CDR3 region has the DNA TGTGCCAGTAGTGTCCTGAGGGTGGACCAGCCCCAGCATTTT.

This clonotype appeared many times. The rearrangement links TRBV4-3 to TRBJ1-3; perhaps TRBD1 as D (6 bases). Looked up from germline, CDR1 is LGHNA and CDR2 is YSLEER. The CDR3 has 17 residues. Trimming stripped 0 bases from V and 0 bases from J, with 12 bases between. For the CDR3, the DNA is TGCGCCAGCAGCCAAGACGGGACACTCAGCTCTGGAAACACCATATATTTT. This gives the protein CASSQDGTLSSGNTIYF.

Ten or more counts support this clonotype. V gene TRBV28 combines with J gene TRBJ1-6; no clear D. Germline V gene sequence: CDR1 MDHEN, CDR2 SYDVKM. Trimming removed 8 bases at V and 6 bases at J, with 8 bases between. The CDR3 spans 12 residues. The CDR3 loop is CASSKLNSPLHF. Written as DNA, the CDR3 is TGTGCCAGCTCTAAGCTTAATTCACCCCTCCACTTT.

This clonotype was found a few times. This chain joins TRBV5-1 and TRBJ1-6, with D unclear. In germline, CDR1 is SGHRS, CDR2 YFSETQ. V lost 5 bases and J lost 0, with 15 bases in between. The CDR3 length is 17 residues. Written as DNA, the CDR3 is TGCGCCAGCAGGCCTCACTTGGGGAGCTCCTATAATTCACCCCTCCACTTT. Translating it yields CASRPHLGSSYNSPLHF. The whole variable domain, filled in from reference TRBV5-1 and TRBJ1-6, reads KAGVTQTPRYLIKTRGQQVTLSCSPISGHRSVSWYQQTPGQGLQFLFEYFSETQRNKGNFPGRFSGRQFSNSRSEMNVSTLELGDSALYLCASRPHLGSSYNSPLHFGNGTRLTVT.

The J gene is TRBJ1-5, the V gene TRBV2; 8 bases agree with TRBD1. From germline, CDR1 is SNHLY and CDR2 FYNNEI. The CDR3 runs 15 residues. V was clipped by 5 bases and J by 4 bases; unmatched bases: 7. CDR3 nucleotides: TGTGCCAGCAGTCACAGGACAGGGTTAAATCAGCCCCAGCATTTT. Translated: CASSHRTGLNQPQHF.